These 11 T cell receptor beta chains share one sample of origin, sequenced in a study of blood T cell repertoires in COVID-19 (TCRdb year 2020). To prepare the library, the immunoSEQ multiplex PCR assay was applied. The immuneACCESS repertoire file appears here via TCRdb, limited to in-frame rearrangements. These files lack a portion of the clones; in checked studies, under half of the deficit traces to unresolved V genes, and the cause of the others is not known. This sample lists over 350,000 clones; 86% were detected once. The ten largest make up roughly 1.4% of the sample. The sample taken for sequencing was peripheral blood. The receptors stem from a woman aged 25 to 39 with active or convalescent COVID-19.

This clone was counted a few times. The rearrangement joins TRBV11-3 to TRBJ2-1; TRBD1 agrees at 9 bases. The CDR3 runs 15 residues. From germline, CDR1 is SGHNT and CDR2 YENEEA. The junction had 4 bases not matched to a gene; V was cut back by 6 bases and J by 1 base. The DNA of the CDR3 is TGTGCCAGCAGTCGGGGACAGGGTTCCTACAATGAGCAGTTCTTC. The encoded protein is CASSRGQGSYNEQFF.

This chain connects TRBV6-5 to TRBJ1-2; TRBD1 matches 8 bases. This CDR3 is built from 13 residues. The V gene end was trimmed by 6 bases and the J gene end by 4 bases; junction bases not matched to a gene: 4. Per germline, CDR1 MNHEY and CDR2 SVGAGI. This CDR3 reads CASRAGTGYGYTF. CDR3 nucleotide sequence: TGTGCCAGCAGGGCCGGGACAGGCTATGGCTACACCTTC.

This clone was seen a few times. The CDR3 reads CASSYSAGVGEKLFF. CDR3 bases: TGTGCCAGCAGTTACTCGGCGGGGGTAGGAGAAAAACTGTTTTTT. The chain joins TRBV6-5 to TRBJ1-4; D possibly corresponds to TRBD1 (5 bases). This CDR3 spans 15 amino acids. V lost 0 bases to trimming and J lost 8 bases, with 13 bases between them. Per the germline V gene, CDR1 is MNHEY and CDR2 is SVGAGI.

This sequence joins TRBV2 and TRBJ1-1, with 7 nucleotides matching TRBD1. Losses at the gene ends were 6 bases for V and 8 bases for J; bases not matched to a gene: 3. The germline V gene encodes CDR1 SNHLY and CDR2 FYNNEI. The CDR3 length is 11 residues. The CDR3 protein is CASRQGSEAFF. The CDR3 DNA reads as TGTGCCAGCAGACAGGGGTCAGAAGCTTTCTTT.

The chain combines TRBV4-1 with TRBJ2-5; D is possibly TRBD2 (5 bases). The germline V gene has CDR1 MGHRA and CDR2 YSYEKL. The CDR3 length is 15 residues. V was trimmed by 1 base and J by 5 bases, leaving 14 bases between them. CDR3 region: CASSQGWTPRETQYF. The CDR3 DNA reads TGCGCCAGCAGCCAAGGCTGGACTCCTCGGGAGACCCAGTACTTC.

The chain links TRBV29-1 to TRBJ1-2; the match to TRBD1 covers 11 bases. The V gene's germline CDR1 is SQVTM and CDR2 ANQGSEA. V gave up 0 bases and J gave up 7 bases; unmatched junction bases: 10. The CDR3 sequence is 16 residues long. CDR3 nucleotide sequence: TGCAGCGTTGAAGATCTTCAGGGGACAGGGGGTGGTGGCTACACCTTC. It codes for CSVEDLQGTGGGGYTF.

The V gene is TRBV29-1, the J gene TRBJ2-7, with 8 nucleotides matching TRBD2. Germline V lookup: CDR1 SQVTM, CDR2 ANQGSEA. V lost 3 bases and J lost 2; bases outside the gene matches: 6. The CDR3 runs 14 residues. CDR3 nucleotide sequence: TGCAGCGTTGAGATAGCGGGACCCCCCTACGAGCAGTACTTC. Protein: CSVEIAGPPYEQYF.

The rearrangement uses TRBV5-6 and TRBJ2-7; maybe TRBD1 (6 bases). Germline loops: CDR1 SGHDT, CDR2 YYEEEE. V was shortened by 0 bases and J by 2 bases, with 24 bases between the two germline ends. The CDR3 totals 19 residues. The CDR3 region is CASSLASGTRLSGPYEQYF. CDR3 nucleotide sequence: TGTGCCAGCAGCTTGGCCTCCGGGACACGTCTTTCGGGCCCCTACGAGCAGTACTTC.

In DNA, the CDR3 is TGTGCCATCAGAGCAAAGGGGACAGGTGATAACTATGGCTACACCTTC. Residues: CAIRAKGTGDNYGYTF. The chain carries TRBV10-3 and TRBJ1-2, with TRBD1 identical over 8 bases. The CDR3 spans 16 residues. Trimming cost V 6 bases and J 1 base; bases outside gene matches: 10. Germline assignment: CDR1 ENHRY and CDR2 SYGVKD.

V is TRBV5-1 and J is TRBJ2-7; D not resolved. Germline CDR1 is SGHRS and CDR2 is YFSETQ. Trimming cost V 0 bases and J 0 bases, with 7 bases left between them. This CDR3 has 14 residues. The CDR3 sequence: CASSLVRNSYEQYF. The CDR3 DNA is TGCGCCAGCAGCTTGGTGCGTAACTCCTACGAGCAGTACTTC.

The chain recombines TRBV27 with TRBJ1-1; D may be TRBD1 (5 bases). V lost 6 bases to trimming and J lost 4 bases, with 18 bases between them. The CDR3 is 15 amino acids. Germline CDR1 reads MNHEY; CDR2 reads SMNVEV (reference sequence). CDR3 DNA: TGTGCCAGCAGGGGCCTACTGGGGCGAAGCACTGAAGCTTTCTTT. As protein: CASRGLLGRSTEAFF.